What follows are 8 T cell receptor beta chains derived from one specimen sequenced in a study of blood T cell repertoires in COVID-19. The repertoire was sequenced with immunoSEQ multiplex PCR; TCRdb's copy has only in-frame clones and lacks some. The table includes around 260,000 clones, 83% detected once. The sample was peripheral blood. These receptors all come from a woman aged 45-65 years who had recovered from COVID-19.

This clone was observed a few times. The genes are TRBV6-5 and TRBJ1-4; 7 bases are a match to TRBD1. J was trimmed by 5 bases and V by 11 bases; bases with no gene match: 8. In germline, CDR1 is MNHEY, CDR2 SVGAGI. This CDR3 has 13 amino acids. The CDR3 sequence: CAGRDSLNEKLFF. As DNA, the CDR3 is TGTGCCGGGCGGGACAGTCTCAATGAAAAACTGTTTTTT.

The chain employs TRBV7-3 and TRBJ2-1; TRBD1 might be the D (5 bases). This CDR3 comprises 15 residues. V lost 8 bases to trimming and J lost 2 bases, with 16 bases between them. Germline CDR1 SGHTA, CDR2 FQGTGA. CDR3 loop: CASGRDGAPYNEQFF. CDR3 DNA sequence: TGTGCCAGCGGAAGGGATGGGGCCCCCTACAATGAGCAGTTCTTC.

This chain links TRBV28 with TRBJ2-5; D remains unclear. Trimming took off 8 bases at V and 7 bases at J, with 17 bases between the two ends. Germline V gives CDR1 MDHEN, CDR2 SYDVKM. The CDR3 consists of 13 residues. The CDR3 loop reads CASPDTYSGTQYF. For the CDR3, the DNA is TGTGCCAGCCCTGACACTTACTCAGGGACCCAGTACTTC.

The chain carries TRBV6-2 or TRBV6-3 and TRBJ1-1; perhaps TRBD1 as D (5 bases). Germline CDR1 and CDR2: MNHEY and SVGEGT. Trimming removed 2 bases from V and 1 base from J, with 8 bases in between. This CDR3 contains 14 residues. CDR3 DNA sequence: TGTGCCAGCAGTTACAGGGGAGGGAACACTGAAGCTTTCTTT. Protein: CASSYRGGNTEAFF.

The genes are TRBV24-1 and TRBJ2-3; the match to TRBD1 covers 7 bases. The V gene end was trimmed by 3 bases and the J gene end by 2 bases; junction bases not matched to a gene: 22. Germline-derived CDR1 and CDR2 are KGHDR and SFDVKD. There are 21 residues in the CDR3. Written as DNA, the CDR3 is TGTGCCACCAGTGATCCGACAGGGAGATCTTTGGGCGGACAAACCACAGATACGCAGTATTTT. The encoded protein is CATSDPTGRSLGGQTTDTQYF.

This clone has just one count. The gene calls are TRBV30 and TRBJ1-2; a weak D match, TRBD1 (5 bases). V shed 3 bases and J shed 3 bases, with 17 bases lying between them. Germline V gene lookup returns CDR1 GTSNPN and CDR2 SVGIG (reference sequence). The CDR3 consists of 15 residues. Written as DNA, the CDR3 is TGTGCCTGGAGCATAGGACGCGGGGGGGACTATGGCTACACCTTC. Amino acid sequence: CAWSIGRGGDYGYTF.

The rearrangement uses TRBV7-9 and TRBJ1-2; TRBD1 is a possible D gene (5 bases). The germline V gene has CDR1 SEHNR and CDR2 FQNEAQ (reference sequence). This CDR3 has 14 amino acids. The V and J ends lost 2 bases and 4 bases respectively, with 11 bases between them. This CDR3 is CASSLPGGTYGYTF. The CDR3 bases are TGTGCCAGCAGCTTACCCGGGGGTACCTATGGCTACACCTTC.

The V gene is TRBV5-8, the J gene TRBJ1-2, with 9 bases lining up with TRBD1. V was clipped by 3 bases and J by 6 bases; unmatched bases: 6. CDR3 size: 14 residues. CDR1 SGHTS and CDR2 YDEGEE come from the germline V gene. In nucleotides, the CDR3 is TGTGCCAGCAGCTGGGGACAGGGAGGAAATGGCTACACCTTC. Amino acids: CASSWGQGGNGYTF.